This T cell receptor (beta chain) was captured in a study of a mutant IDH1 vaccine in newly diagnosed glioma. Study summary: The study started vaccination 4-6 weeks after radiotherapy alone, or with temozolomide cycles. Of the patients given treatment, around 60% were male and approximately 40% were female, and a mean age of about 40 years was recorded. Weeks 35 and 47 hosted visits V12 and V13, respectively. Study-wide findings and caveats: Pseudoprogression showed no apparent link to changes in top peripheral T cell clonotypes.

Sequencing used immunoSEQ multiplex PCR; TCRdb keeps in-frame clones, though not all of them. The sample holds 50,000 to 70,000 clones, less than 90% seen once. The CDR3 contains 12 residues. Trimming shortened V by 3 bases and J by 5 bases, and 7 bases separated the two germline ends. Per germline, CDR1 WNHNN and CDR2 SYGVQD (reference sequence). Specified time point: week 47, end of study. Each dose of the vaccine consisted of 300 ug of mutant IDH1 20-mer peptide, with topical imiquimod. With respect to this clone: Its antigen is currently unknown.

The sequenced sample was PBMCs, obtained from a glioma patient whose treatment included an IDH1 peptide vaccine. This sequence originates from a woman aged 45-65 years with glioma. J is TRBJ2-5 and V is TRBV10-1; D ambiguous. Here the CDR3 reads CASSELGETQYF. CDR3 nucleotides: TGCGCCAGCAGTGAATTGGGGGAGACCCAGTACTTC.